This is a list of T cell receptor beta chains from one sample in a study of cytomegalovirus exposure and HLA in healthy donors. Assay: immunoSEQ multiplex PCR; the TCRdb copy retains only in-frame clones and omits some. This sample has around 130,000 clones, with 75% to 90% found just once. The sequenced sample was PBMCs. These receptor sequences come from a female donor in good health and CMV-seronegative. The CDR3 runs from the conserved cysteine through the conserved F or W. The D gene is left open where the match is weak. Not all rows give a size; the values are once, few, many and, for expanded clones, a class.

clone size,J gene,D gene,V gene,CDR3 protein,CDR3 DNA
-,TRBJ2-7,-,TRBV7-9,CASSLVSEEQYF,TGTGCCAGCAGCTTAGTCTCCGAGGAGCAGTACTTC
-,TRBJ2-3,-,TRBV4-1,CASSAPLADQGNTQYF,TGCGCCAGCAGCGCCCCGCTAGCGGACCAGGGGAATACGCAGTATTTT
few,TRBJ1-1,TRBD1,TRBV27,CASSEDRGSTEAFF,TGTGCCAGCAGTGAAGACAGGGGGAGCACTGAAGCTTTCTTT
few,TRBJ1-5,TRBD1,TRBV6-1,CASDRDSLSNQPQHF,TGTGCCTCGGACAGGGACTCACTTAGCAATCAGCCCCAGCATTTT
-,TRBJ2-1,TRBD2,TRBV5-1,CASSLGPSGRAVGNEQFF,TGCGCCAGCAGCTTGGGTCCTAGCGGGAGAGCAGTCGGCAATGAGCAGTTCTTC
-,TRBJ2-7,TRBD1,TRBV30,CAWRQGVEQYF,TGTGCCTGGCGACAGGGTGTCGAGCAGTACTTC
-,TRBJ2-2,TRBD1,TRBV6-1,CASRRTGGTGELFF,TGTGCCAGCAGACGGACAGGGGGCACCGGGGAGCTGTTTTTT
-,TRBJ2-7,-,TRBV14,CASSQAGNSYEQYF,TGTGCCAGCAGCCAAGCGGGGAACTCCTACGAGCAGTACTTC
-,TRBJ2-1,TRBD2,TRBV5-1,CASSFTSGSGNEQFF,TGCGCCAGCAGCTTCACTAGCGGGAGCGGGAATGAGCAGTTCTTC
-,TRBJ2-7,TRBD2,TRBV11-1,CASSRTGGGYEQYF,TGTGCCAGCAGCCGAACGGGGGGAGGGTACGAGCAGTACTTC
once,TRBJ2-4,TRBD2,TRBV6-6,CASLAGGSNIQYF,TGTGCCAGCTTAGCGGGAGGTTCAAACATTCAGTACTTC
-,TRBJ2-1,-,TRBV29-1,CSVEEAPYNEQFF,TGCAGCGTTGAGGAGGCTCCCTACAATGAGCAGTTCTTC
-,TRBJ2-5,TRBD1,TRBV7-2,CASSFYRGTGETQYF,TGTGCCAGCAGCTTCTACAGGGGTACGGGAGAGACCCAGTACTTC
-,TRBJ1-1,-,TRBV15,CATSRDRAGEAFF,TGTGCCACCAGCAGAGATAGGGCGGGTGAAGCTTTCTTT
medium-sized,TRBJ1-4,-,TRBV4-2,CASSLLPRSGNEKLFF,TGTGCCAGCAGCCTCCTACCCCGGTCGGGTAATGAAAAACTGTTTTTT
-,TRBJ2-1,-,TRBV6-1,CASSESSGSYNEQFF,TGTGCCAGCAGTGAAAGTTCGGGCTCCTACAATGAGCAGTTCTTC
-,TRBJ2-7,-,TRBV6-6,CASTQGGQSYEQYF,TGTGCCAGCACCCAAGGCGGGCAATCCTACGAGCAGTACTTC
-,TRBJ1-4,-,TRBV7-8,CASSARYRGEKLFF,TGTGCCAGCAGCGCCAGGTATAGGGGTGAAAAACTGTTTTTT
-,TRBJ2-7,TRBD1,TRBV30,CAWSVPDRTHEQYF,TGTGCCTGGAGTGTGCCGGACAGGACCCACGAGCAGTACTTC
-,TRBJ2-2,-,TRBV19,CASSSVAVPRTGELFF,TGTGCCAGTAGTTCTGTCGCGGTCCCGAGGACCGGGGAGCTGTTTTTT
-,TRBJ2-7,TRBD2,TRBV28,CASSPGLAGGYEQYF,TGTGCCAGCAGTCCCGGACTAGCGGGAGGCTACGAGCAGTACTTC
-,TRBJ2-3,-,TRBV19,CASRLGRGIADTQYF,TGTGCCAGTAGACTGGGCAGGGGTATCGCAGATACGCAGTATTTT
-,TRBJ1-1,-,TRBV30,CAWSVGRGTEAFF,TGTGCCTGGAGTGTGGGGCGGGGCACCGAAGCTTTCTTT
-,TRBJ1-1,TRBD1,TRBV27,CASSRQGYTEAFF,TGTGCCAGCAGTAGACAGGGGTACACTGAAGCTTTCTTT
-,TRBJ2-3,TRBD2,TRBV19,CASSRSTSGTSGDTQYF,TGTGCCAGTAGTAGATCGACTAGCGGAACCTCTGGAGATACGCAGTATTTT
-,TRBJ2-7,TRBD1,TRBV4-1,CASSPTRDRPSEQYF,TGCGCCAGCAGCCCCACCCGGGACAGACCCAGCGAGCAGTACTTC
-,TRBJ1-5,-,TRBV7-9,CASSPKGHSNQPQHF,TGTGCCAGCAGCCCCAAGGGGCATAGCAATCAGCCCCAGCATTTT
-,TRBJ1-5,-,TRBV15,CATSWGRGQPQHF,TGTGCCACCAGTTGGGGGCGAGGGCAGCCCCAGCATTTT
few,TRBJ2-7,-,TRBV27,CASGNRDLSSYEQYF,TGTGCCAGCGGAAACCGGGATTTGAGCTCCTACGAGCAGTACTTC
-,TRBJ2-5,-,TRBV27,CASSFQIQETQYF,TGTGCCAGCAGTTTTCAGATCCAAGAGACCCAGTACTTC
-,TRBJ2-4,TRBD1,TRBV5-1,CASSPGTELAKNIQYF,TGCGCCAGCAGCCCGGGGACAGAGCTAGCCAAAAACATTCAGTACTTC
once,TRBJ2-3,-,TRBV27,CASSLSFGESADTQYF,TGTGCCAGCAGTTTATCTTTCGGGGAGTCGGCAGATACGCAGTATTTT